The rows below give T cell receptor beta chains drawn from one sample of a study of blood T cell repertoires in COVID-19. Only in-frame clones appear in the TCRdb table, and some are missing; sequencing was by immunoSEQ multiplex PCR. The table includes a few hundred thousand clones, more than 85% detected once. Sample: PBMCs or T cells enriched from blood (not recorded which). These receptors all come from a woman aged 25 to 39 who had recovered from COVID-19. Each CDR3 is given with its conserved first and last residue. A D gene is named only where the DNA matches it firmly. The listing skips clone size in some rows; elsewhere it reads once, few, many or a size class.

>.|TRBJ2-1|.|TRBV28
TGTGCCAGCTCGACCGCGGAGGGCTCCTACAATGAGCAGTTCTTC
CASSTAEGSYNEQFF
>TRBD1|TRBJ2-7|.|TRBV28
TGTGCCAGCAGCCGGGACAGGGCGGCTAGCCACGAGCAGTACTTC
CASSRDRAASHEQYF
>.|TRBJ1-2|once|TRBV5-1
TGCGCCAGCAGCTTGGGGGTGAGGCAGATGCCTGGCTACACCTTC
CASSLGVRQMPGYTF
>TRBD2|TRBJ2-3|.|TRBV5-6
TGTGCCAGCAGCCTAACTAGCGGGGGCACAGATACGCAGTATTTT
CASSLTSGGTDTQYF
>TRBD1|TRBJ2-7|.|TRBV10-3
TGTGCCATCAGCGAATCCGGGACAGGGGACTACGAGCAGTACTTC
CAISESGTGDYEQYF
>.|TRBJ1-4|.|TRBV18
TGTGCCAGCTCATCAGCACCCAGGGATCAGGGTGAAAAACTGTTTTTT
CASSSAPRDQGEKLFF
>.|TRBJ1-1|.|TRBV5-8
TGTGCCAGCAGCTTGACAGCAAACACTGAAGCTTTCTTT
CASSLTANTEAFF
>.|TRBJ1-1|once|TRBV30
TGTGCCTGGAGTGTACGCCCGGGTACTGAAGCTTTCTTT
CAWSVRPGTEAFF
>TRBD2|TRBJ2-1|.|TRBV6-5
TGTGCCAGTCTAGCGGGGGGCTCCTACAATGAGCAGTTCTTC
CASLAGGSYNEQFF
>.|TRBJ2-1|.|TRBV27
TGTGCCAGCAGCGGTTACAATGAGCAGTTCTTC
CASSGYNEQFF
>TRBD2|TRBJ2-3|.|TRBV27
TGTGCCAGCAGTTTATTTCTAGCGGGGGGCACAGATACGCAGTATTTT
CASSLFLAGGTDTQYF
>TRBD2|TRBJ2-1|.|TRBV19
TGTGCCAGTAGTATGTGGCGGGAGTTTACCGATGAGCAGTTCTTC
CASSMWREFTDEQFF
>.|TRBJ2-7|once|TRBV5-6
TGTGCCAGCAGTCATCTACAGGGTAACTACTACGAGCAGTACTTC
CASSHLQGNYYEQYF
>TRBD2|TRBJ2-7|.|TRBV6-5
TGTGCCAGCAGTTATAGACTAGCGGACTTCTCCTACGAGCAGTACTTC
CASSYRLADFSYEQYF
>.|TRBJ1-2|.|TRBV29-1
TGCAGCGTTGAAGAGGGTGAGGGGGACCATGGCTACACCTTC
CSVEEGEGDHGYTF
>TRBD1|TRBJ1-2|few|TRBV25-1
TGTGCCAGCAGTCTAGAAGGGGACAGGGGGTGGATTCATGGCTACACCTTC
CASSLEGDRGWIHGYTF
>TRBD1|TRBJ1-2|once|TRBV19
TGTGCCAGTAGTAGTGGACAGGGTCCATATGGCTACACCTTC
CASSSGQGPYGYTF
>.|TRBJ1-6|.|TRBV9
TGTGCCAGCAGCCCAGGGGCAGCATATAATTCACCCCTCCACTTT
CASSPGAAYNSPLHF
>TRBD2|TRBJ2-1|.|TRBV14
TGTGCCAGCAGCCAAGACCCGGGACTAGTGGGGGCATACAATGAGCAGTTCTTC
CASSQDPGLVGAYNEQFF
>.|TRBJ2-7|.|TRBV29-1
TGCAGCGCCCTCCAGGACGAGCAGTACTTC
CSALQDEQYF
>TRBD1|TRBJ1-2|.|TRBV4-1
TGCGCCAGCAGCCTCCGGACAGGGAGTAACTATGGCTACACCTTC
CASSLRTGSNYGYTF
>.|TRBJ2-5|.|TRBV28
TGTGCCAGCAACGGTCAAGAGACCCAGTACTTC
CASNGQETQYF
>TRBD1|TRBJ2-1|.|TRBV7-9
TGTGCCAGCAGCCCGGACAGGGGGCGGTACAATGAGCAGTTCTTC
CASSPDRGRYNEQFF
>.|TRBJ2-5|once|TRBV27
TGTGCCAGCAGGCCCGGTCCTCTCCTTTACCAAGAGACCCAGTACTTC
CASRPGPLLYQETQYF
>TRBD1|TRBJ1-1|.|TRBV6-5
TGTGCCAGCCGTCCCAGGGGGCGCTTGGTGACTTTCTTT
CASRPRGRLVTFF
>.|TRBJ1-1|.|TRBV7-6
TGTGCCAGCAGCTCGACTCTTGGAGACACTGAAGCTTTCTTT
CASSSTLGDTEAFF
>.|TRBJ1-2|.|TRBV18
TGTGCCAGCTCACAGGGACAAAACTATGGCTACACCTTC
CASSQGQNYGYTF
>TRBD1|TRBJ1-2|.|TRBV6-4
TGTGCCAGCAGTGCCGGGACGGCTCAGGGGGTTGGCTACACCTTC
CASSAGTAQGVGYTF
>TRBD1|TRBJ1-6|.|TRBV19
TGTGCCAGTAGCCCGGGACAGAGGAATTCACCCCTCCACTTT
CASSPGQRNSPLHF
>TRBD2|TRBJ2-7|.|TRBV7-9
TGTGCCAGCAGCTTAGTGGCGGGGGGCCCCTACGAGCAGTACTTC
CASSLVAGGPYEQYF
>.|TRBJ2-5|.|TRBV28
TGTGCCAGCAGCCCAGGAAACAGGGTTGAGACCCAGTACTTC
CASSPGNRVETQYF
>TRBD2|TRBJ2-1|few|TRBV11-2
TGTGCCAGCAGCATTAGCGGGGGGGCCCATGAGCAGTTCTTC
CASSISGGAHEQFF
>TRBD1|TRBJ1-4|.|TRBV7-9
TGTGCCAGCAGCTCCGGACAGGGTTCTGAAAAACTGTTTTTT
CASSSGQGSEKLFF
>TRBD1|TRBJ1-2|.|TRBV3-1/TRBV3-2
TGTGCCAGCAGCCCCTCCGGCCGGACAGGGGGCTTCTATGGCTACACCTTC
CASSPSGRTGGFYGYTF
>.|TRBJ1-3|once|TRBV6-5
TGTGCCAGCTCAGCTGGGCAGGGTACTGGAAACACCATATATTTT
CASSAGQGTGNTIYF
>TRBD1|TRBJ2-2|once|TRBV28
TGTGCCAGCAGTTTATGGACAGGGCACGGGGAGCTGTTTTTT
CASSLWTGHGELFF
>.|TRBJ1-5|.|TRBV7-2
TGTGCCAGCAGCTTAGGAGGGTATAGCAATCAGCCCCAGCATTTT
CASSLGGYSNQPQHF
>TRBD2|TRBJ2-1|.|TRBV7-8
TGTGCCAGCAGCTTAGCGGTCGGGGGGGCCTGGGATGAGCAGTTCTTC
CASSLAVGGAWDEQFF
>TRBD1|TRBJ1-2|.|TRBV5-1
TGCGCCAGCAGCACCAGCCGGACAGGGGAGGGCTATGGCTACACCTTC
CASSTSRTGEGYGYTF
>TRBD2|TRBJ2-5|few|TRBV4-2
TGTGCCAGCAGCCAAGATCGGGGGGGCTCGGAGACCCAGTACTTC
CASSQDRGGSETQYF
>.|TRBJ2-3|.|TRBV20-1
TGCAGTGCTAGTCCAGTCTCTCGCACAGATACGCAGTATTTT
CSASPVSRTDTQYF
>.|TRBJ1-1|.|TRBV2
TGTGCCAGCAGTGATTCAGGTGGAGGCGCTGAAGCTTTCTTT
CASSDSGGGAEAFF
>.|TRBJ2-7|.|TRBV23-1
TGCGCCAGCAGTCAATCGAGCGCACGGAGCTCCTACGAGCAGTACTTC
CASSQSSARSSYEQYF
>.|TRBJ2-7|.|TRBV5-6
TGTGCCAGCAGCCGACAACCCGGGACAACCTACGAGCAGTACTTC
CASSRQPGTTYEQYF
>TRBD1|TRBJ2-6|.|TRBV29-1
TGCAGCGCCACAGGGGGCGCGTCCGGGGCCAACGTCCTGACTTTC
CSATGGASGANVLTF
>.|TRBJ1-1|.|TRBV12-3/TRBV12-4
TGTGCCAGCAGTTTTTCAGACTTCACTGAAGCTTTCTTT
CASSFSDFTEAFF
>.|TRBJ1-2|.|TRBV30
TGTGCCTGGAGTGTACTGAGATGGGGCTACACCTTC
CAWSVLRWGYTF
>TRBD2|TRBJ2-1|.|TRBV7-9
TGTGCCAGCAGCCCCTATGGCGGGAGATCCTACAATGAGCAGTTCTTC
CASSPYGGRSYNEQFF
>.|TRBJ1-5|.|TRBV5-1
TGCGCCAGCAGCTTGGCAGGACAGCAGCCCCAGCATTTT
CASSLAGQQPQHF
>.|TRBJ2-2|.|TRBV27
TGTGCCAGCAGTTTCAGATCAGGGGAGCTGTTTTTT
CASSFRSGELFF
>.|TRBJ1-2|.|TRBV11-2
TGTGCCAGCAGCTTAGGTGGCCTAGCTAACTATGGCTACACCTTC
CASSLGGLANYGYTF